This TCR beta chain is drawn from a study of PD-1 blockade in classical Hodgkin lymphoma. Study information: Intravenous nivolumab at 3 mg/kg was given to patients every 2 weeks.

Libraries were prepared by immunoSEQ multiplex PCR; TCRdb keeps only in-frame clonotypes and omits some of them. The repertoire holds over 70,000 clones, with 89% as singletons. Broader study findings: The study found complete responders had baseline diversity similar to newly diagnosed patients. Initiation of nivolumab under 1 year after ASCT led to exclusion of patients.

Relapse was seen in all patients after autologous stem cell transplantation, and brentuximab vedotin exposure was variable. As concerns this clone: Its specificity is unknown.

The sequence came from a human donor with classical Hodgkin lymphoma. The specimen comprised peripheral blood mononuclear cells (PBMCs), sampled at baseline.

The CDR3 DNA is TGTGCCATCAGTGAGTCCGGGGACATAAACATTCAGTACTTC. Translated, it gives CAISESGDINIQYF. This chain uses TRBV10-3 with TRBJ2-4, with D possibly matching TRBD1 (6 bases). Trimming removed 0 bases at V and 6 bases at J, with 9 bases between. CDR1 and CDR2 from the germline V gene are ENHRY and SYGVKD. This CDR3 is 14 amino acids long.